Shown below are 22 T cell receptor beta chains from a single sample sequenced in a study of technical replicates of blood from a handful of donors. TCRdb's copy holds only in-frame clones and misses some; the assay was immunoSEQ multiplex PCR. The table includes approximately 97,000 clones, around 95% detected once. The sequenced sample consisted of T cells isolated from PBMCs. These receptors were taken from a human donor in good health.

V and J are TRBV7-2 and TRBJ2-1, with D possibly being TRBD2 (5 bases). Trimming took 8 bases from V and 0 from J, leaving 14 bases between them. The CDR3 contains 15 residues. Germline V gives CDR1 SGHTA, CDR2 FQGNSA. The CDR3 bases are TGTGCCAGCTCAGCTGTCACTAGCTCCTACAATGAGCAGTTCTTC. This encodes CASSAVTSSYNEQFF.

The CDR3 here is CASSFIGTGGFSGNTIYF. Written as DNA, the CDR3 is TGTGCCAGCAGCTTTATCGGGACAGGGGGCTTCTCTGGAAACACCATATATTTT. J is TRBJ1-3 and V is TRBV11-3; 12 nucleotides agree with TRBD1. After removal of 3 bases from V and 0 bases from J, the junction contained 6 bases not matched to a gene. CDR1 and CDR2 (germline): SGHNT, YENEEA. The CDR3 contains 18 residues.

This chain links TRBV29-1 with TRBJ2-3, with 8 bases aligning to TRBD1. The germline CDR1 and CDR2 sequences are SQVTM and ANQGSEA. This CDR3 is built from 14 residues. V lost 6 bases, J lost 6 bases, and 11 bases stayed unmatched. The CDR3 sequence: CSVINRDRMDTQYF. In nucleotides, the CDR3 is TGCAGCGTGATTAACCGGGACAGGATGGATACGCAGTATTTT.

The rearrangement uses TRBV7-9 and TRBJ2-7; 10 bases are shared with TRBD1. The CDR3 loop spans 17 amino acids. Germline V gives CDR1 SEHNR, CDR2 FQNEAQ (reference sequence). With V trimmed by 4 bases and J by 2 bases, 11 bases remained unmatched. DNA for the CDR3: TGTGCCAGCAGCTCGTACCCCCGGGACAGGGGTCCCTACGAGCAGTACTTC. It specifies CASSSYPRDRGPYEQYF. The variable domain in full, completed from reference TRBV7-9 and TRBJ2-7, reads DTGVSQNPRHKITKRGQNVTFRCDPISEHNRLYWYRQTLGQGPEFLTYFQNEAQLEKSRLLSDRFSAERPKGSFSTLEIQRTEQGDSAMYLCASSSYPRDRGPYEQYFGPGTRLTVT.

The chain joins TRBV18 to TRBJ2-3; 8 bases line up with TRBD1. The V gene's germline CDR1 is KGHSH and CDR2 LQKENI. Losses at the gene ends were 1 base for V and 0 bases for J; bases not matched to a gene: 0. The CDR3 totals 15 residues. CDR3 bases: TGTGCCAGCTCACCACGACAGGGGAGCACAGATACGCAGTATTTT. This translates into CASSPRQGSTDTQYF.

J is TRBJ1-5 and V is TRBV7-9; no firm D call. Per germline, CDR1 SEHNR and CDR2 FQNEAQ (reference sequence). This CDR3 is 12 amino acids long. The V end lost 1 base, the J end lost 6 bases, and 4 bases lay between the germline ends. The CDR3 sequence is CASSLGVQPQHF. The CDR3 region has the DNA TGTGCCAGCAGCTTAGGAGTTCAGCCCCAGCATTTT. Together with reference TRBV7-9 and TRBJ1-5, the CDR3 gives the full variable domain: DTGVSQNPRHKITKRGQNVTFRCDPISEHNRLYWYRQTLGQGPEFLTYFQNEAQLEKSRLLSDRFSAERPKGSFSTLEIQRTEQGDSAMYLCASSLGVQPQHFGDGTRLSIL.

As for this clone: The junction departs from germline at one end; a sequencing error may be responsible. This chain connects TRBV7-7 to TRBJ2-5; TRBD1 matches 7 bases. The CDR3 runs 14 residues. Germline CDR1 is SSHAT and CDR2 is FNYEAQ (reference sequence). CDR3 in amino acids: CASSLFGTEETQYF. The DNA for the CDR3 is TGTGCTAGCAGCTTATTCGGGACAGAAGAGACCCAGTACTTC.

The chain carries TRBV19 and TRBJ1-2; D call uncertain. This CDR3 is 12 amino acids long. Trimming took 5 bases from V and 4 from J, leaving 8 bases between them. Germline CDR1 and CDR2: LNHDA and SQIVND (reference sequence). CDR3 coding DNA: TGTGCCAGTAGTGAACAATTCTATGGCTACACCTTC. It is translated as CASSEQFYGYTF.

The V gene is TRBV5-4, the J gene TRBJ2-6, with D possibly being TRBD1 (6 bases). Germline-derived CDR1 and CDR2 are SGHNT and YYREEE (reference sequence). The CDR3 extends over 17 amino acids. Trimming cost V 9 bases and J 4 bases, with 23 bases left between them. The CDR3 region is CAMLSRDISSGANVLTF. DNA of the CDR3: TGTGCCATGCTTTCCCGGGACATATCCTCCGGGGCCAACGTCCTGACTTTC.

V gene TRBV4-3 combines with J gene TRBJ2-5, with 7 nucleotides matching TRBD2. J gave up 4 bases and V 5 bases, and 13 bases lay outside the gene matches. In germline, CDR1 is LGHNA, CDR2 YSLEER. The CDR3 consists of 16 residues. For the CDR3, the DNA is TGCGCCAGCAGCTTCCAGCCGGGACTAAAGGGAGAGACCCAGTACTTC. Translating gives CASSFQPGLKGETQYF.

The chain has TRBV29-1 and TRBJ1-1, with 8 positions matching TRBD1. Trimming at V came to 4 bases and at J to 5 bases, leaving 9 bases not matched to a gene. The CDR3 sequence is 14 residues long. Germline V gene data show CDR1 as SQVTM and CDR2 as ANQGSEA. This chain's CDR3 is CSVVAGGMGTEAFF. In DNA form, the CDR3 reads TGCAGCGTTGTGGCAGGGGGCATGGGTACTGAAGCTTTCTTT.

The J gene is TRBJ1-2, the V gene TRBV10-2; D remains ambiguous. Trimming stripped 7 bases from V and 6 bases from J, with 21 bases between. The CDR3 runs to 15 residues. Per germline, CDR1 WSHSY and CDR2 SAAADI. DNA of the CDR3: TGCGCCAGCAATACCCCAGGCGTAGGCTTCGATGGCTACACCTTC. Translating it yields CASNTPGVGFDGYTF.

The chain is built from TRBV7-9 and TRBJ1-4, with TRBD1 matching over 9 bases. This CDR3 contains 13 residues. CDR1 is SEHNR and CDR2 is FQNEAQ in the germline V gene (reference sequence). V lost 8 bases, J lost 7 bases, and 5 bases stayed unmatched. CDR3 coding DNA: TGTGCCAGCGAGACAGGGGGAGGTGAAAAACTGTTTTTT. Its translation is CASETGGGEKLFF.

This rearrangement joins TRBV5-4 to TRBJ1-2; D remains ambiguous. CDR1 is SGHNT and CDR2 is YYREEE in the germline V gene (reference sequence). V was trimmed by 4 bases and J by 5 bases, leaving 15 bases between them. This CDR3 has 14 amino acids. CDR3 sequence reads: CASSEGGVWYGYTF. CDR3 DNA: TGTGCCAGCAGCGAAGGCGGGGTCTGGTATGGCTACACCTTC. The full variable domain, rest sourced from reference TRBV5-4 and TRBJ1-2, is ETGVTQSPTHLIKTRGQQVTLRCSSQSGHNTVSWYQQALGQGPQFIFQYYREEENGRGNFPPRFSGLQFPNYSSELNVNALELDDSALYLCASSEGGVWYGYTFGSGTRLTVV.

The chain carries TRBV25-1 and TRBJ2-3; D uncertain. The CDR3 runs to 14 residues. CDR1 is MGHDK, CDR2 SYGVNS, per germline. Trimming cost V 1 base and J 2 bases, with 7 bases left between them. Written as DNA, the CDR3 is TGTGCCAGCAGTGAATTCGCAGTCACAGATACGCAGTATTTT. This sequence encodes CASSEFAVTDTQYF.

The chain links TRBV4-1 to TRBJ2-7, with D possibly being TRBD1 (6 bases). This CDR3 has 15 residues. V was pared by 0 bases and J by 2 bases, with 11 bases between. Germline loops: CDR1 MGHRA, CDR2 YSYEKL. This chain's CDR3 is CASSQERGRPYEQYF. Written as DNA, the CDR3 is TGCGCCAGCAGCCAAGAGAGGGGGAGACCCTACGAGCAGTACTTC.

The chain is built from TRBV9 and TRBJ1-1; D remains ambiguous. Germline V gives CDR1 SGDLS, CDR2 YYNGEE. The CDR3 consists of 13 residues. V lost 4 bases and J lost 6, with 13 bases in between. As DNA, the CDR3 is TGTGCCAGCAGCCAGGTGGGGAGGGCTGAAGCTTTCTTT. Its protein is CASSQVGRAEAFF. The full variable domain, its missing parts supplied by reference TRBV9 and TRBJ1-1, is DSGVTQTPKHLITATGQRVTLRCSPRSGDLSVYWYQQSLDQGLQFLIQYYNGEERAKGNILERFSAQQFPDLHSELNLSSLELGDSALYFCASSQVGRAEAFFGQGTRLTVV.

This clone was observed once. This rearrangement joins TRBV5-1 to TRBJ2-1; D is unclear. This CDR3 has 14 amino acids. Germline CDR1 and CDR2: SGHRS and YFSETQ. The V gene lost 3 bases and the J gene lost 0 bases, with 7 bases spanning the gap. The CDR3 nucleotides are TGCGCCAGCAGCTCCATGGCCTCCTACAATGAGCAGTTCTTC. This gives the protein CASSSMASYNEQFF.

The chain carries TRBV19 and TRBJ2-2, with 7 bases fitting TRBD2. This CDR3 has 14 residues. V was clipped by 3 bases and J by 5 bases; unmatched bases: 3. CDR1 LNHDA and CDR2 SQIVND come from the germline V gene (reference sequence). CDR3 protein: CASSMGRVTGELFF. CDR3 sequence (DNA): TGTGCCAGTAGTATGGGGAGGGTTACCGGGGAGCTGTTTTTT.

The chain couples TRBV9 to TRBJ2-3, with 9 bases aligning to TRBD2. J was trimmed by 4 bases and V by 1 base; bases with no gene match: 4. The CDR3 is 15 amino acids. CDR1 is SGDLS and CDR2 is YYNGEE in the germline V gene. This chain's CDR3 is CASSVKAGGSDTQYF. CDR3 sequence (DNA): TGTGCCAGCAGCGTAAAAGCGGGAGGCTCAGATACGCAGTATTTT.

V usage is TRBV16 and J usage is TRBJ2-1, with TRBD1 identical over 8 bases. Germline values: CDR1 KGHSY, CDR2 FQNENV. With V trimmed by 7 bases and J by 7 bases, 6 bases remained unmatched. The CDR3 runs to 13 residues. The CDR3 DNA sequence: TGTGCCAGCAAAGGACAGGGTAAGAATGAGCAGTTCTTC. Translating gives CASKGQGKNEQFF.

The CDR3 spells CASSLEAYRTDFNGYTF. As DNA, the CDR3 is TGTGCCAGCAGCTTGGAAGCCTACCGGACAGATTTCAATGGCTACACCTTC. The chain joins TRBV5-4 to TRBJ1-2; D perhaps matches TRBD1 (6 bases). Trimming cost V 0 bases and J 6 bases, with 21 bases left between them. Germline V gene data show CDR1 as SGHNT and CDR2 as YYREEE (reference sequence). This CDR3 has 17 amino acids.